This note documents a single T cell receptor beta chain sequence. Its antigen is currently unknown. The data belong to a study of cytomegalovirus exposure and HLA in healthy donors. Study at large: Roughly 170 million T cells yielded 100 million or so unique TCR beta sequences in earlier analysis.

Researchers ran the PCR with 60 Vbeta and 13 Jbeta primers. Sequencing was performed with immunoSEQ multiplex PCR; in TCRdb, only in-frame clones are kept and a portion is missing. The sample consists of some 170,000 clones, roughly 79% of them appearing once. This CDR3 is built from 12 residues. Looked up from germline, CDR1 is SGHRS and CDR2 is YFSETQ. Study-wide results and caveats: It was confirmed in vitro that a few of the CMV-associated chains were specific for CMV antigens. Available immune exposure information covered CMV serostatus only. Productive rates of about 90% or about 30% were seen for most TCR beta V segments in an earlier analysis.

The V and J genes are TRBV5-1 and TRBJ2-5, with TRBD2 as a possible D gene (5 bases). The J call may not be correct, given that the DNA end is closer to TRBJ2-7. Source material: PBMCs. The receptor comes from a man in his forties or fifties in good health and CMV-seropositive. CDR3 sequence (DNA): TGCGCCAGCAGCGCGGGCGTCGACGAGCAGTACTTC. Encoded protein: CASSAGVDEQYF.